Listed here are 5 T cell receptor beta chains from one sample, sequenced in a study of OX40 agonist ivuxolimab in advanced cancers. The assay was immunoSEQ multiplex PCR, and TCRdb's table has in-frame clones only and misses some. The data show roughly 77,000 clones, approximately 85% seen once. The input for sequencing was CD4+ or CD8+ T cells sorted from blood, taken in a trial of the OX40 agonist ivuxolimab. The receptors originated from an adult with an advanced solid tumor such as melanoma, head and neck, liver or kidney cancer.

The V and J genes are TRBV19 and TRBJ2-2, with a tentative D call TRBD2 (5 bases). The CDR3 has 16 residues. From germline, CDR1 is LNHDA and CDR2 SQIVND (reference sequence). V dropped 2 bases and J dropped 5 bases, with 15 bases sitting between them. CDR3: CASSIPLRVSTGELFF. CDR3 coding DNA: TGTGCCAGTAGTATACCCTTGAGGGTTTCAACCGGGGAGCTGTTTTTT.

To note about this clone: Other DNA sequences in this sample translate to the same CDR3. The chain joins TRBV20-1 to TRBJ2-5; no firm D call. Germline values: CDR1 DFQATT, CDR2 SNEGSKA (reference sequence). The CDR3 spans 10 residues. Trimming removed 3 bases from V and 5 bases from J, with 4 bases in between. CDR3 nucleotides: TGCAGTGCTAGGGACGAGACCCAGTACTTC. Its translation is CSARDETQYF.

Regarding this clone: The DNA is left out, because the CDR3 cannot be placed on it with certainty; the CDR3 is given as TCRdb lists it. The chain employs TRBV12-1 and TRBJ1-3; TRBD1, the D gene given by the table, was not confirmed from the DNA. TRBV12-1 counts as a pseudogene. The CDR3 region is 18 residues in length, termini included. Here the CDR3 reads CASSMPGWSVGLGNTIYF.

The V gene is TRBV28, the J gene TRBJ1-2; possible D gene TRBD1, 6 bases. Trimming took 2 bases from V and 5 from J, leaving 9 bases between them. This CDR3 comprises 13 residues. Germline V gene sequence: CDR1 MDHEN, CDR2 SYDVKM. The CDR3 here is CASSLQQGYGYTF. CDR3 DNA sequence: TGTGCCAGCAGTTTACAGCAGGGGTATGGCTACACCTTC.

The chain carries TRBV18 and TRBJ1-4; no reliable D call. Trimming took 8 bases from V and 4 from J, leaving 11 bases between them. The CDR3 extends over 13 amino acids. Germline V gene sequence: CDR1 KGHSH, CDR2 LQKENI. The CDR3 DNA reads TGTGCCAGCCAACCCACCGTTAATGAAAAACTGTTTTTT. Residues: CASQPTVNEKLFF.